The 16 T cell receptor beta chains below all came from one sample that was sequenced in a study of regulatory T cells in long-lasting Graves disease (dated by TCRdb to the early 2020s). The time point label, read with the paper, signifies: newly diagnosed GD, antithyroid drugs for less than 3 months. For both TCR sequencing and RNA sequencing, RNA was extracted from PBMCs using TRIzol. The library was built by means of multiplex PCR. The listed sequencing device is Illumina HiSeq 4000. iRepertoire HTBI primers and Arm-PCR amplification of CDR3 regions were used to construct TCR beta libraries. The public sequencing data were trimmed at Q25 with fastp and processed into clonotypes with MiXCR by TCRdb, which kept only in-frame beta chains. All rows with the same CDR3 protein become a single entry with the most common DNA and genes. The sample table holds approximately 400,000 distinct CDR3 sequences, of which approximately 15% were seen once. The top ten clonotypes cover over 15% of the sample.

Another study also made use of these data, one on T cells in Graves' hyperthyroidism and ophthalmopathy.

This sample comprised peripheral blood mononuclear cells (PBMCs), obtained at new diagnosis, from a patient treated with antithyroid drugs. The receptors here all came from a woman in her twenties or thirties with Graves disease. Donor details come from another sample of the same person, matched by shared clones.

This sequence joins TRBV29-1 and TRBJ1-1, with D uncertain. Trimming stripped 3 bases from V and 0 bases from J, with 5 bases between. CDR3 length: 12 amino acids. Germline CDR1 is SQVTM and CDR2 is ANQGSEA. CDR3 in amino acids: CSVDWMNTEAFF. The CDR3 DNA reads as TGCAGCGTTGATTGGATGAACACTGAAGCTTTCTTT.

The genes are TRBV4-1 and TRBJ1-1; TRBD1 is a possible D gene (5 bases). The CDR3 length is 16 residues. CDR1 and CDR2 (germline): MGHRA, YSYEKL. The V and J ends lost 4 bases and 3 bases respectively, with 18 bases between them. CDR3 sequence (DNA): TGCGCCAGCAGCCGTCGGGCAGGGCAAAAGGACACTGAAGCTTTCTTT. It is translated as CASSRRAGQKDTEAFF.

The CDR3 protein is CASRKQGAVSYNEQFF. The CDR3 DNA is TGTGCCAGCAGAAAACAGGGGGCAGTCTCCTACAATGAGCAGTTCTTC. The chain has TRBV6-1 and TRBJ2-1; 9 nucleotides line up with TRBD1. V gave up 6 bases and J gave up 0 bases; unmatched junction bases: 6. CDR3 length equals 16 residues. Germline CDR1 reads MNHNS; CDR2 reads SASEGT.

This clonotype was picked up many times. The chain carries TRBV20-1 and TRBJ1-3; D ambiguous. CDR3 size: 13 residues. Germline-derived CDR1 and CDR2 are DFQATT and SNEGSKA (reference sequence). Trimming took off 3 bases at V and 0 bases at J, with 6 bases between the two ends. The CDR3 bases are TGCAGTGCTAGGGACTCCTCTGGAAACACCATATATTTT. Its protein product is CSARDSSGNTIYF.

This clonotype was recorded at least ten times. This sequence joins TRBV6-1 and TRBJ1-1; D not resolved. Per the germline V gene, CDR1 is MNHNS and CDR2 is SASEGT. Trimming removed 9 bases at V and 4 bases at J, with 12 bases between. The CDR3 has 12 amino acids. Here the CDR3 reads CASRAGGTEAFF. The CDR3 coding sequence is TGTGCCAGTAGGGCAGGCGGCACTGAAGCTTTCTTT.

This clonotype was observed many times. The chain joins TRBV4-1 to TRBJ2-7; D possibly corresponds to TRBD1 (6 bases). V gave up 5 bases and J gave up 4 bases, with 12 bases separating them. The CDR3 loop spans 13 amino acids. Germline V gene lookup returns CDR1 MGHRA and CDR2 YSYEKL. The CDR3 region has the DNA TGCGCCAGCAGCTTACAAGGGGGTTACGAGCAGTACTTC. This gives the protein CASSLQGGYEQYF.

This clonotype was detected ten times or more. The chain is built from TRBV29-1 and TRBJ2-1, with 8 bases identical to TRBD2. This CDR3 spans 15 amino acids. The ends lost 1 base at V and 3 bases at J; junction bases unmatched: 5. The V gene's germline CDR1 is SQVTM and CDR2 ANQGSEA. The CDR3 coding sequence is TGCAGCGTTGAAGGTGGTAGCGGGATCTACAATGAGCAGTTCTTC. Encoded protein: CSVEGGSGIYNEQFF.

V usage is TRBV4-2 and J usage is TRBJ1-4; unclear D gene. The germline V and J ends were trimmed by 0 bases and 0 bases, with 11 bases remaining between them. CDR1 is LGHNA and CDR2 is YNFKEQ in the germline V gene. There are 17 residues in the CDR3. The chain's CDR3 is CASSQDPPSSTNEKLFF. CDR3 DNA: TGTGCCAGCAGCCAAGATCCCCCCAGCTCAACTAATGAAAAACTGTTTTTT.

This clonotype has at least ten counts. The chain couples TRBV12-3 or TRBV12-4 to TRBJ2-2; D gene unclear. V was cut by 5 bases and J by 13 bases, with 17 bases left in between. CDR3 length: 13 amino acids. The CDR3 loop is CASSPYKGLGLFF. CDR3 nucleotide sequence: TGTGCCAGCAGTCCTTACAAGGGCCTTGGGCTGTTTTTT.

This clonotype was recorded many times. The chain uses TRBV7-8 and TRBJ2-1; 10 positions agree with TRBD2. The germline V gene has CDR1 SGHVS and CDR2 FQNEAQ. The V and J ends lost 3 bases and 9 bases, in that order; junction bases with no gene match: 8. The CDR3 is 15 residues long. CDR3 in amino acids: CASSLGAGGPLEQFF. CDR3 DNA: TGTGCCAGCAGCTTGGGAGCGGGAGGGCCGCTTGAGCAGTTCTTC.

This clonotype was picked up many times. The chain links TRBV5-5 to TRBJ2-3, with TRBD2 matching over 10 bases. Per germline, CDR1 SGHKS and CDR2 YYEKEE (reference sequence). The CDR3 is 15 residues long. The ends lost 2 bases at V and 6 bases at J; junction bases unmatched: 6. CDR3 residues: CASSLEAGGLDTQYF. DNA for the CDR3: TGTGCCAGCAGCTTAGAAGCGGGAGGGCTGGATACGCAGTATTTT.

This clonotype was detected ten times or more. The chain employs TRBV13 and TRBJ1-2, with 7 positions matching TRBD1. Germline CDR1 PRHDT, CDR2 FYEKMQ (reference sequence). Trimming removed 5 bases from V and 6 bases from J; junction bases left unmatched: 15. The CDR3 is made up of 16 amino acids. The CDR3 DNA is TGTGCCAGCAGCGAGGGGTCTCGGACAGGCGGGGATGGCTACACCTTC. Translation gives CASSEGSRTGGDGYTF. The complete variable domain, with remaining parts taken from reference TRBV13 and TRBJ1-2, reads AAGVIQSPRHLIKEKRETATLKCYPIPRHDTVYWYQQGPGQDPQFLISFYEKMQSDKGSIPDRFSAQQFSDYHSELNMSSLELGDSALYFCASSEGSRTGGDGYTFGSGTRLTVV.

This clonotype was observed many times. The gene calls are TRBV11-3 and TRBJ2-1; the D call may be TRBD1 or TRBD2 (5 bases each). Germline V CDR1 and CDR2: SGHNT, YENEEA. The CDR3 spans 14 residues. Trimming took off 4 bases at V and 9 bases at J, with 16 bases between the two ends. As DNA, the CDR3 is TGTGCCAGCAGCTGGGGCGCAAGCGAGGGTGAGCAGTTCTTC. This gives the protein CASSWGASEGEQFF. The full variable domain, with the rest looked up from reference TRBV11-3 and TRBJ2-1, is EAGVVQSPRYKIIEKKQPVAFWCNPISGHNTLYWYLQNLGQGPELLIRYENEEAVDDSQLPKDRFSAERLKGVDSTLKIQPAELGDSAVYLCASSWGASEGEQFFGPGTRLTVL.

The J gene is TRBJ2-7, the V gene TRBV5-6; D might be TRBD1 (6 bases). Germline V gives CDR1 SGHDT, CDR2 YYEEEE. The V end lost 2 bases, the J end lost 5 bases, and 11 bases lay between the germline ends. This CDR3 comprises 13 residues. The CDR3, as DNA: TGTGCCAGCAGCTTTGGACAGTCCCACGAGCAGTACTTC. As protein: CASSFGQSHEQYF.

This clonotype was recorded at least ten times. The chain employs TRBV2 and TRBJ2-4; TRBD1 agrees at 7 bases. Germline-derived CDR1 and CDR2 are SNHLY and FYNNEI. CDR3 length: 15 amino acids. Unmatched junction bases numbered 8, after V lost 8 bases and J lost 1 base. The CDR3 reads CASGSGTVAKNIQYF. CDR3 DNA: TGTGCCAGCGGGTCCGGGACAGTGGCCAAAAACATTCAGTACTTC.

This clonotype has at least ten counts. CDR3 nucleotide sequence: TGTGCCAGCAGGATAGACGACGGGACATTAAACGAGCAGTACTTC. This sequence encodes CASRIDDGTLNEQYF. The chain combines TRBV6-1 with TRBJ2-7, with D possibly matching TRBD1 (6 bases). From germline, CDR1 is MNHNS and CDR2 SASEGT. Deletions cut 6 bases from V and 5 bases from J, with 20 bases between. This CDR3 is 15 amino acids long.